The clone carrying this T cell receptor beta chain occurred once. Antigen: not known. The data stem from a study of OX40 agonist ivuxolimab in advanced cancers. The overall study: A diagnosis of hepatocellular carcinoma, melanoma, renal cell or head and neck cancer was present in dose-escalation patients. Broader study findings: Some of the lowest clonal expansion was seen in partial responders at 0.1-3.0 mg/kg.

CDR1 is LNHDA and CDR2 is SQIVND in the germline V gene (reference sequence). Trimming cost V 5 bases and J 1 base, with 17 bases left between them. The CDR3 is 17 amino acids. TCRdb's table, derived via immunoSEQ multiplex PCR, lists solely in-frame clones and lacks some. The table includes tens of thousands of clones, about nine tenths detected once. The cohort excluded patients with autoimmune disease history or systemic immunosuppression. The specimen was CD4+ or CD8+ T cells sorted from blood, collected in a trial of the OX40 agonist ivuxolimab. This rearrangement joins TRBV19 to TRBJ2-2, with a tentative D call TRBD1 (5 bases). The clonotype originates from an adult with an advanced solid tumor such as melanoma, head and neck, liver or kidney cancer. CDR3: CASSAVAQGLNTGELFF. CDR3 nucleotides: TGTGCCAGTAGTGCTGTCGCCCAGGGTCTGAACACCGGGGAGCTGTTTTTT.